The following is a T cell receptor beta chain sequence with its context. These data are taken from a study of blood T cell repertoires in COVID-19. In the original processing: Counts of nucleated cells, estimated from reference gene primer amplification, were obtained. Clones were sequenced by immunoSEQ multiplex PCR, and TCRdb holds only the in-frame ones, with some missing. The V and J calls and the clone size are those of that table, but D and trimming were determined from the DNA. The table lists 110,000 to 150,000 clones, roughly 90% of them singletons. Participants were aged 18 to 89 years from around 24 US areas. Membership in each cohort depended on participant-reported clinical history. Each recovered donor of Cohort 3 presented with two negative PCRs, clearance, or symptom resolution. Trimming took off 5 bases at V and 2 bases at J, with 18 bases between the two ends. The CDR3 has 16 residues. The germline CDR1 and CDR2 sequences are SGHVS and FNYEAQ.

The source material was PBMCs or T cells enriched from blood (not recorded which). The V gene is TRBV7-6, the J gene TRBJ2-5; weak D call: TRBD2 (6 bases). The sequence came from a man aged 50 to 59 who had recovered from COVID-19. CDR3 sequence reads: CASSALSPGVQETQYF. CDR3 nucleotide sequence: TGTGCCAGCAGCGCCCTATCCCCGGGAGTACAAGAGACCCAGTACTTC.